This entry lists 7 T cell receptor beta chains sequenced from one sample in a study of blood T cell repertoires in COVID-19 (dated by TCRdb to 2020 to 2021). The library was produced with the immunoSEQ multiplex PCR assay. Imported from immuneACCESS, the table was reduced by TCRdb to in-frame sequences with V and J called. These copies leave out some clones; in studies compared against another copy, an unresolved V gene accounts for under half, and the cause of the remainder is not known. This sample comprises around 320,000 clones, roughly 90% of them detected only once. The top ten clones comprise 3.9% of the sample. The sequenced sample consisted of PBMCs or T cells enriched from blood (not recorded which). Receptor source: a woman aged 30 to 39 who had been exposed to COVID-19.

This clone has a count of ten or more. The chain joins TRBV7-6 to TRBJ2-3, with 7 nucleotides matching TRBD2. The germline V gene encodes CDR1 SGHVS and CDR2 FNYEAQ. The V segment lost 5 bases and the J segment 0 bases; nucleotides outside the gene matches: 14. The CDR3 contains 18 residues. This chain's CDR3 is CASSRLVAGDLSTDTQYF. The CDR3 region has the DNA TGTGCCAGCAGCCGCCTGGTGGCGGGGGACTTGAGCACAGATACGCAGTATTTT.

CDR3 coding DNA: TGTGCCAGCATTGGGGGACCGGGAGACTATGGCTACACCTTC. Translation: CASIGGPGDYGYTF. V and J are TRBV25-1 and TRBJ1-2; weak D call: TRBD1 (5 bases). Germline V gives CDR1 MGHDK, CDR2 SYGVNS. The CDR3 is 14 amino acids. Trimming shortened V by 7 bases and J by 3 bases, and 15 bases separated the two germline ends.

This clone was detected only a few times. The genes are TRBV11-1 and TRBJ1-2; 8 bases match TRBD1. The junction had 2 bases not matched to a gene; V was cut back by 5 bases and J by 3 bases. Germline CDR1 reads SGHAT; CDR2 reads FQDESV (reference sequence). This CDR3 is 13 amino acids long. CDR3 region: CASSLRGHYGYTF. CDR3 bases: TGTGCCAGCAGCCTCAGGGGGCACTATGGCTACACCTTC.

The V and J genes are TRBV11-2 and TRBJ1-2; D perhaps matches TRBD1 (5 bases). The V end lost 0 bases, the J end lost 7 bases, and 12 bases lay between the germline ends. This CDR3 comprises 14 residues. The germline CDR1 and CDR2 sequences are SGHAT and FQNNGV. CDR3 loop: CASSLEGRQLGYTF. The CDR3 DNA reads TGTGCCAGCAGCTTAGAGGGGCGCCAACTTGGCTACACCTTC.

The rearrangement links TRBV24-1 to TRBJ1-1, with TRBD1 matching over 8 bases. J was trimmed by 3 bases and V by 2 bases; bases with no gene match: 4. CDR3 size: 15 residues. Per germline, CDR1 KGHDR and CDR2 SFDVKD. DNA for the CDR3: TGTGCCACCAGTGATTCTAAGACAGGGGACACTGAAGCTTTCTTT. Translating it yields CATSDSKTGDTEAFF.

The CDR3 sequence: CASSPSGTSPSQAFF. Written as DNA, the CDR3 is TGTGCCAGCAGCCCGAGTGGGACATCTCCTTCGCAAGCTTTCTTT. The rearrangement links TRBV7-2 to TRBJ1-1, with D possibly matching TRBD1 (6 bases). The CDR3 consists of 15 residues. Germline CDR1 reads SGHTA; CDR2 reads FQGNSA. The V end was cut by 5 bases, the J end by 9 bases, with 22 bases between.

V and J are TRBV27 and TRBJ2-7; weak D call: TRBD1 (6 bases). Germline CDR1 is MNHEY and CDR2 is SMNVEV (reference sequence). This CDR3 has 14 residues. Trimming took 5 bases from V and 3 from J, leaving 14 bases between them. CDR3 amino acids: CASSKQGWGYEQYF. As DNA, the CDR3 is TGTGCCAGCAGTAAACAGGGTTGGGGCTACGAGCAGTACTTC.